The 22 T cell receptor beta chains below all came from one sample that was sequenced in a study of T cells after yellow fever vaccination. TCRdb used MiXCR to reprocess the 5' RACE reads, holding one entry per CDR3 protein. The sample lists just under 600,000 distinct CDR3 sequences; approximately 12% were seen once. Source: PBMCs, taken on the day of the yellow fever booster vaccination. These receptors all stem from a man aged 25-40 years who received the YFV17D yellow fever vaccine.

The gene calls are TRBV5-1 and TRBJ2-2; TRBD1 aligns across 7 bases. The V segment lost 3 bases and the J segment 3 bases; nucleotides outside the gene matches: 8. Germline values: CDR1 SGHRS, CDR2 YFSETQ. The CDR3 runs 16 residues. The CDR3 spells CASSSKGAGDTGELFF. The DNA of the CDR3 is TGCGCCAGCAGCTCAAAGGGGGCTGGGGACACCGGGGAGCTGTTTTTT.

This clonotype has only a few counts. CDR3 sequence reads: CASSQDGRTGLEQYF. CDR3 sequence (DNA): TGCGCCAGCAGCCAAGATGGAAGGACAGGTTTAGAGCAGTACTTC. V is TRBV4-3 and J is TRBJ2-7; TRBD1 aligns across 7 bases. Trimming took 0 bases from V and 7 from J; bases not matched to a gene: 9. CDR1 is LGHNA and CDR2 is YSLEER in the germline V gene. The CDR3 has 15 residues.

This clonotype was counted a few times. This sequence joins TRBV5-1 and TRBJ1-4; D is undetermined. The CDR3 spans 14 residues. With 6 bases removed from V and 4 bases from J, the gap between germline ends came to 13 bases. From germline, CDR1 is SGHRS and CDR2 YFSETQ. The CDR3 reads CASNTGRDNEKLFF. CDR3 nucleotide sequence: TGCGCCAGCAATACCGGACGGGATAATGAAAAACTGTTTTTT.

This chain's CDR3 is CSALGILAVPPSSYNEQFF. The CDR3 DNA reads TGCAGTGCTCTAGGGATCCTAGCGGTGCCTCCCAGCTCCTACAATGAGCAGTTCTTC. The chain carries TRBV20-1 and TRBJ2-1; TRBD2 matches at 7 bases. Trimming removed 5 bases from V and 0 bases from J; junction bases left unmatched: 19. From germline, CDR1 is DFQATT and CDR2 SNEGSKA (reference sequence). The CDR3 is 19 residues long.

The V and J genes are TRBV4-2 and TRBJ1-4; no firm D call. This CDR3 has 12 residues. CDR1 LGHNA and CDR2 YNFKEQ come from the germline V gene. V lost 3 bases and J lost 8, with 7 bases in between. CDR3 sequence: CASSQLGEKLFF. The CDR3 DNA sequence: TGTGCCAGCAGCCAGTTGGGCGAAAAACTGTTTTTT.

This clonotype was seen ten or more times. CDR3 loop: CASSSPGLVNIQYF. The CDR3 DNA reads as TGTGCCAGCAGTTCTCCGGGACTGGTAAACATTCAGTACTTC. The chain employs TRBV12-3 or TRBV12-4 and TRBJ2-4, with D perhaps TRBD2 (6 bases). This CDR3 has 14 amino acids. V shed 4 bases and J shed 6 bases, with 13 bases lying between them.

CDR3 DNA sequence: TGTGCCAGCAGTTCCCATAGCAATCAGCCCCAGCATTTT. Amino acids: CASSSHSNQPQHF. The chain employs TRBV3-1 and TRBJ1-5, with D unclear. The CDR3 has 13 residues. CDR1 is LGHDT and CDR2 is YNNKEL in the germline V gene (reference sequence). The V gene lost 6 bases and the J gene lost 0 bases, with 6 bases spanning the gap.

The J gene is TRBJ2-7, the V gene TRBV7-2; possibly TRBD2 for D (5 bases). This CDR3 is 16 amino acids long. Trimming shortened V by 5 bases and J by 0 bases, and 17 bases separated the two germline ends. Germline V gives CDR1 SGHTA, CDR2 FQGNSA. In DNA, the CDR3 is TGTGCCAGCAGCCCACGGGGTGGGATTACCTCCTACGAGCAGTACTTC. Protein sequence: CASSPRGGITSYEQYF.

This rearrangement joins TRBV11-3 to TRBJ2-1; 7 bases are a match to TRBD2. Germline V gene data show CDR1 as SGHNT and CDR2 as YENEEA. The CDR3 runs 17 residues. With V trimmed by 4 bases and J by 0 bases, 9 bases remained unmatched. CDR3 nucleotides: TGTGCCAGCAGCTGGGGGGGGGGACTGGCCTCCTACAATGAGCAGTTCTTC. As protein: CASSWGGGLASYNEQFF.

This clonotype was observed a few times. CDR3 residues: CASTPITGAPALSETQYF. For the CDR3, the DNA is TGTGCCAGCACCCCAATTACAGGCGCGCCCGCCCTAAGCGAGACCCAGTACTTC. The chain couples TRBV12-3 or TRBV12-4 to TRBJ2-5, with D maybe TRBD1 (5 bases). The CDR3 is made up of 18 amino acids. V shed 7 bases and J shed 5 bases, with 29 bases lying between them.

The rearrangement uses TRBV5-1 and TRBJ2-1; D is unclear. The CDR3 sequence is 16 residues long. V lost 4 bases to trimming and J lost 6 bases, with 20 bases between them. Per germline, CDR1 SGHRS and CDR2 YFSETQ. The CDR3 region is CASSLGRGGRSNEQFF. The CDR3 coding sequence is TGCGCCAGCAGCCTCGGAAGAGGTGGGCGGAGCAATGAGCAGTTCTTC. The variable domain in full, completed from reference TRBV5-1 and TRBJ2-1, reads KAGVTQTPRYLIKTRGQQVTLSCSPISGHRSVSWYQQTPGQGLQFLFEYFSETQRNKGNFPGRFSGRQFSNSRSEMNVSTLELGDSALYLCASSLGRGGRSNEQFFGPGTRLTVL.

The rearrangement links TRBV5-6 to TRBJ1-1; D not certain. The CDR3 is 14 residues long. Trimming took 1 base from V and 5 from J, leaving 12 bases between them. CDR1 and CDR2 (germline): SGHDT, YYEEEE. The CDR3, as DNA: TGTGCCAGCAGCTTGAATGGTCGGTGGACTGAAGCTTTCTTT. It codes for CASSLNGRWTEAFF.

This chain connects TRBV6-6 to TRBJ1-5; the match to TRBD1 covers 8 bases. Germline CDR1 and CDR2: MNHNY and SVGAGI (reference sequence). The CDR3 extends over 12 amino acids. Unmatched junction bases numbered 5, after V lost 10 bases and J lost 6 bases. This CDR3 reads CATRTGTQPQHF. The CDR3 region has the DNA TGTGCCACCCGGACAGGGACTCAGCCCCAGCATTTT.

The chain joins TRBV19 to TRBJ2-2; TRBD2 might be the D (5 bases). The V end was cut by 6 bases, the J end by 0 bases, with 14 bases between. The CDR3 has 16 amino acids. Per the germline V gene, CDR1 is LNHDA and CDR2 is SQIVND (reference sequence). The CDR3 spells CASSSSRVANTGELFF. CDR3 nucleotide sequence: TGTGCCAGTAGCTCATCGAGGGTGGCGAACACCGGGGAGCTGTTTTTT. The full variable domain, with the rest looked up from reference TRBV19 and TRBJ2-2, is DGGITQSPKYLFRKEGQNVTLSCEQNLNHDAMYWYRQDPGQGLRLIYYSQIVNDFQKGDIAEGYSVSREKKESFPLTVTSAQKNPTAFYLCASSSSRVANTGELFFGEGSRLTVL.

The CDR3 protein is CASSLATTNEKLFF. Written as DNA, the CDR3 is TGTGCCAGCAGCTTGGCCACAACTAATGAAAAACTGTTTTTT. J is TRBJ1-4 and V is TRBV5-6, with D unresolved. Per germline, CDR1 SGHDT and CDR2 YYEEEE. The V gene lost 0 bases and the J gene lost 0 bases, with 3 bases spanning the gap. The CDR3 covers 14 residues.

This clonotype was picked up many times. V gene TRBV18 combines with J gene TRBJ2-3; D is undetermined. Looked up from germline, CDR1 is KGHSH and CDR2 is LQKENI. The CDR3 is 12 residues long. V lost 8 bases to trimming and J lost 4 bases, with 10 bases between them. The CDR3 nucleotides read TGTGCCAGCCGTTCTGAGGCAGATACGCAGTATTTT. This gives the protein CASRSEADTQYF.

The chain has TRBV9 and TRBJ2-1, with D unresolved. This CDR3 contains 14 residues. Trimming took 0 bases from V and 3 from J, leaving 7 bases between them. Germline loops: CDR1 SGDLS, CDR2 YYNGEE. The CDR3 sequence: CASSVDPGYNEQFF. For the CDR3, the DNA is TGTGCCAGCAGCGTAGACCCCGGCTACAATGAGCAGTTCTTC. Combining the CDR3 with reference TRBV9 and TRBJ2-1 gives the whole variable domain DSGVTQTPKHLITATGQRVTLRCSPRSGDLSVYWYQQSLDQGLQFLIQYYNGEERAKGNILERFSAQQFPDLHSELNLSSLELGDSALYFCASSVDPGYNEQFFGPGTRLTVL.

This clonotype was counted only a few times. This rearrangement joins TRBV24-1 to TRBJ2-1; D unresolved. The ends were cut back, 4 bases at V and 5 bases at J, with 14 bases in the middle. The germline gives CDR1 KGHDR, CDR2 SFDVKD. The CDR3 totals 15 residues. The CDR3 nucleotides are TGTGCCACCAGTGACCCCGGTGCCCCTCACAATGAGCAGTTCTTC. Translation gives CATSDPGAPHNEQFF.

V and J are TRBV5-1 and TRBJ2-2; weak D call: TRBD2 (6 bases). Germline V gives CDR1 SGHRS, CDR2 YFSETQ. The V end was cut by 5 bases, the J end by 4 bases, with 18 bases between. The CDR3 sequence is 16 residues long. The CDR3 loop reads CASSLRRGAGTGELFF. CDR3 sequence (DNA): TGCGCCAGCAGTCTGAGGAGGGGCGCCGGCACCGGGGAGCTGTTTTTT.

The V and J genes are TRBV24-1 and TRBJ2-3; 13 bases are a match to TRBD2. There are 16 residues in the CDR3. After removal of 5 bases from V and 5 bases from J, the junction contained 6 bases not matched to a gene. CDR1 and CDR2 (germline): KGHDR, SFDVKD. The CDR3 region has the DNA TGTGCCACCAGTGGGACTAGCGGGAGTGGGAGAGATACGCAGTATTTT. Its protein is CATSGTSGSGRDTQYF.

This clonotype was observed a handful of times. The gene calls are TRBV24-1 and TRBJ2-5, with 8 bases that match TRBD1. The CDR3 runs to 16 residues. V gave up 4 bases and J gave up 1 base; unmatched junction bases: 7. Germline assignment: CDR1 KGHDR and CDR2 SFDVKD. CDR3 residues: CATSDPGQGFQETQYF. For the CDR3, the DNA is TGTGCCACCAGTGACCCCGGACAGGGCTTCCAAGAGACCCAGTACTTC.

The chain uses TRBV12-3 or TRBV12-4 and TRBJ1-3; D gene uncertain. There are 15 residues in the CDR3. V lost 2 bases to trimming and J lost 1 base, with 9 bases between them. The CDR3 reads CASSLSDLSGNTIYF. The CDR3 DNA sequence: TGTGCCAGCAGTTTATCCGACCTATCTGGAAACACCATATATTTT.